The clone carrying this TCR beta chain was seen ten or more times. Its specificity is not known. The sample comes from a study of T-cell reconstitution after alpha-beta-depleted transplantation in children. General study points: Several patients had high TCRbeta diversity at day 60; it came from surviving recipient T cells and thymic progenitors. Several hundred expanded graft clones reportedly supplied alpha-beta T cells about two months after transplant.

The germline CDR1 and CDR2 sequences are MGHRA and YSYEKL. V was pared by 4 bases and J by 1 base, with 11 bases between. The CDR3 extends over 14 amino acids. Unique molecular identifiers were used in preparing the TCRbeta library. MiXCR, run by TCRdb on the PCR reads, gives a single entry per CDR3 protein. The table records about 160,000 distinct CDR3 sequences, approximately 12% of them present only once. Sequenced material: PBMCs, taken before TCRalphabeta/CD19-depleted stem cell transplant. This sequence joins TRBV4-1 and TRBJ2-7, with D possibly matching TRBD2 (5 bases). The TCR comes from a boy aged 2-9 years with acute myeloid leukemia, due to receive a stem cell transplant. CDR3 sequence: CASSRLTGSYEQYF. The DNA of the CDR3 is TGCGCCAGCAGCCGACTTACGGGATCCTACGAGCAGTACTTC.